The TCR beta chain under discussion was sequenced for a study of OX40 agonist ivuxolimab in advanced cancers. Profiling relied on immunoSEQ multiplex PCR, and the TCRdb table lists in-frame clones only, not all of them. The table shows tens of thousands of clones, with roughly 80% occurring only once. Worth noting for this clone: Its specificity is unknown.

General study findings and limits: On average, CD8+ T cells showed a greater number of expanded clones than CD4+.

V lost 6 bases, J lost 7 bases, and 19 bases lay in between. Germline loops: CDR1 LNHDA, CDR2 SQIVND (reference sequence). CDR3 length equals 15 residues. This clonotype originated in an adult with an advanced solid tumor such as melanoma, head and neck, liver or kidney cancer. Sequences were derived from CD4+ or CD8+ T cells sorted from blood, sampled in a trial of the OX40 agonist ivuxolimab. V is TRBV19 and J is TRBJ2-1; D tentatively reads TRBD1 or TRBD2 (7 bases each). CDR3 nucleotide sequence: TGTGCCAGTAGGGCCCCAGGGCAGGGGGGGAATGAGCAGTTCTTC. This sequence encodes CASRAPGQGGNEQFF.